One and the same sample provided the 29 T cell receptor beta chains below, sequenced in a study of CD8 T cells in Susac syndrome. cDNA came from around 0.54 to 1 ug RNA primed by random hexamers. TCRdb reprocessed the immunoSEQ multiplex PCR reads via MiXCR and lists one record per CDR3 protein. The profile shows more than 150,000 distinct CDR3 sequences, about 96% of them singletons. Sequences were obtained from CD4+ T cells from PBMCs. Source of these receptors: a human donor with Susac syndrome.

V and J are TRBV7-2 and TRBJ1-5; D not certain. The CDR3 covers 14 residues. From germline, CDR1 is SGHTA and CDR2 FQGNSA. V shed 1 base and J shed 7 bases, with 11 bases lying between them. CDR3: CASSLERAGQPQHF. CDR3 DNA sequence: TGTGCCAGCAGCTTAGAACGCGCTGGCCAGCCCCAGCATTTT.

The chain couples TRBV4-3 to TRBJ2-3; D gene ambiguous. The germline V gene has CDR1 LGHNA and CDR2 YSLEER. Trimming shortened V by 4 bases and J by 7 bases, and 12 bases separated the two germline ends. The CDR3 totals 13 residues. Here the CDR3 reads CASSPVTSHTQYF. CDR3 DNA: TGCGCCAGCAGCCCCGTAACCTCGCATACGCAGTATTTT.

The V and J genes are TRBV24-1 and TRBJ2-5; D not certain. The V end lost 9 bases, the J end lost 4 bases, and 11 bases lay between the germline ends. The CDR3 has 12 residues. Germline V gives CDR1 KGHDR, CDR2 SFDVKD. The DNA for the CDR3 is TGTGCCACCGGAGACACCCTAGAGACCCAGTACTTC. This codes for CATGDTLETQYF.

This clonotype was recorded once. The chain links TRBV24-1 to TRBJ2-1, with 8 nucleotides matching TRBD1. Germline loops: CDR1 KGHDR, CDR2 SFDVKD. V lost 1 base and J lost 4; bases outside the gene matches: 5. The CDR3 is 16 residues long. CDR3 region: CATSDFGTGDYNEQFF. The CDR3 region has the DNA TGTGCCACCAGTGATTTCGGGACAGGAGATTACAATGAGCAGTTCTTC.

In DNA, the CDR3 is TGCAGTGCCCGGAGCCCCAGCAATCAGCCCCAGCATTTT. Translated, it gives CSARSPSNQPQHF. The chain links TRBV20-1 to TRBJ1-5; D is unclear. This CDR3 is built from 13 residues. Trimming removed 6 bases from V and 1 base from J, with 10 bases in between. Germline CDR1 reads DFQATT; CDR2 reads SNEGSKA (reference sequence).

V usage is TRBV7-9 and J usage is TRBJ2-7; D gene ambiguous. Germline CDR1 and CDR2: SEHNR and FQNEAQ (reference sequence). With 2 bases removed from V and 1 base from J, the gap between germline ends came to 6 bases. CDR3 length: 13 residues. DNA of the CDR3: TGTGCCAGCAGCTTAACGCATTCCTACGAGCAGTACGTC. Encoded protein: CASSLTHSYEQYV.

The J gene is TRBJ1-2, the V gene TRBV29-1; 9 positions agree with TRBD1. The CDR3 contains 11 residues. Germline assignment: CDR1 SQVTM and CDR2 ANQGSEA. The trim removed 6 bases at V and 6 bases at J, leaving 2 bases unmatched. The CDR3 nucleotides read TGCAGCGTGAGACAGGGGGATGGCTACACCTTC. Its translation: CSVRQGDGYTF.

The genes are TRBV9 and TRBJ1-2; D is uncertain. CDR3 length: 16 amino acids. The ends were cut back, 4 bases at V and 2 bases at J, with 18 bases in the middle. Germline CDR1 is SGDLS and CDR2 is YYNGEE. The CDR3 coding sequence is TGTGCCAGCAGCCAACAAGGAAGGGCGGTAAACTATGGCTACACCTTC. It yields the protein CASSQQGRAVNYGYTF.

The CDR3 sequence is CASSQDLGGDGYTF. As DNA, the CDR3 is TGTGCCAGCAGCCAAGATCTTGGGGGGGACGGCTACACCTTC. The chain links TRBV14 to TRBJ1-2; a weak D match, TRBD1 (5 bases). The CDR3 is 14 amino acids. Germline CDR1 reads SGHDN; CDR2 reads FVKESK. The V end lost 0 bases, the J end lost 8 bases, and 13 bases lay between the germline ends. Together with reference TRBV14 and TRBJ1-2, the CDR3 gives the full variable domain: EAGVTQFPSHSVIEKGQTVTLRCDPISGHDNLYWYRRVMGKEIKFLLHFVKESKQDESGMPNNRFLAERTGGTYSTLKVQPAELEDSGVYFCASSQDLGGDGYTFGSGTRLTVV.

The gene calls are TRBV5-1 and TRBJ2-5; D remains ambiguous. This CDR3 region has 15 residues. V lost 0 bases and J lost 5, with 14 bases in between. Germline loops: CDR1 SGHRS, CDR2 YFSETQ. CDR3 coding DNA: TGCGCCAGCAGCTTGGCTTCAGCGCCTTCTGAGACCCAGTACTTC. It yields the protein CASSLASAPSETQYF.

The J gene is TRBJ2-2, the V gene TRBV24-1; D is possibly TRBD2 (5 bases). The V end was cut by 10 bases, the J end by 5 bases, with 19 bases between. Germline CDR1 and CDR2: KGHDR and SFDVKD. CDR3 length equals 15 residues. CDR3 sequence reads: CATEPSGVGTGELFF. For the CDR3, the DNA is TGTGCCACAGAACCTTCCGGGGTTGGGACCGGGGAGCTGTTTTTT.

The V call is TRBV6-2 or TRBV6-3, the J call TRBJ2-7; maybe TRBD1 (6 bases). The CDR3 extends over 13 amino acids. The V gene's germline CDR1 is MNHEY and CDR2 SVGEGT. V was clipped by 6 bases and J by 3 bases, with 12 bases between them. The CDR3 region has the DNA TGTGCCAGCAGAAAAACAGGGAACTACGAGCAGTACTTC. This gives the protein CASRKTGNYEQYF.

The rearrangement links TRBV9 to TRBJ1-3; D is possibly TRBD1 (5 bases). The CDR3 runs to 15 residues. Deletions cut 0 bases from V and 0 bases from J, with 7 bases between. Germline CDR1 is SGDLS and CDR2 is YYNGEE. CDR3 sequence (DNA): TGTGCCAGCAGCGTAGGAGGGGCCTCTGGAAACACCATATATTTT. Its protein is CASSVGGASGNTIYF.

The rearrangement uses TRBV20-1 and TRBJ1-1; tentative D call: TRBD1 (5 bases). CDR3 length: 15 residues. Trimming cost V 5 bases and J 0 bases, with 16 bases left between them. Germline V lookup: CDR1 DFQATT, CDR2 SNEGSKA (reference sequence). For the CDR3, the DNA is TGCAGTGCTTCTATTGCCGACAGACTGAACACTGAAGCTTTCTTT. This sequence encodes CSASIADRLNTEAFF.

This chain connects TRBV29-1 to TRBJ2-7, with D possibly matching TRBD1 (7 bases). CDR3 size: 11 residues. Trimming left V 7 bases short and J 9 bases short, with 16 bases between. CDR1 and CDR2 (germline): SQVTM, ANQGSEA. This CDR3 reads CSATGTLGQYF. For the CDR3, the DNA is TGCAGCGCGACAGGGACTCTGGGGCAGTACTTC.

The chain joins TRBV18 to TRBJ2-7; tentatively, D is TRBD1 (6 bases). Trimming removed 2 bases from V and 6 bases from J, with 11 bases in between. This CDR3 is built from 13 residues. In germline, CDR1 is KGHSH, CDR2 LQKENI. The CDR3 DNA follows: TGTGCCAGCTCACCAAACAGGGATAGCGAGCAGTACGTC. Translating gives CASSPNRDSEQYV.

The chain links TRBV18 to TRBJ1-1; maybe TRBD1 (5 bases). CDR1 is KGHSH, CDR2 LQKENI, per germline. V was pared by 6 bases and J by 1 base, with 9 bases between. The CDR3 extends over 13 amino acids. The DNA of the CDR3 is TGTGCCAGCTCCAGGGAGCGGAACACTGAAGCTTTCTTT. It yields the protein CASSRERNTEAFF.

V is TRBV24-1 and J is TRBJ2-1, with TRBD2 matching 14 bases. Germline-derived CDR1 and CDR2 are KGHDR and SFDVKD. CDR3 length equals 14 residues. V was pared by 10 bases and J by 10 bases, with 8 bases of the junction left unmatched. This CDR3 reads CATGTSGGPREQFF. CDR3 nucleotide sequence: TGTGCCACTGGGACTAGCGGGGGCCCCAGGGAGCAGTTCTTC.

The rearrangement joins TRBV16 to TRBJ1-1; D is ambiguous. This CDR3 contains 14 residues. V was clipped by 4 bases and J by 4 bases, with 13 bases between them. Germline CDR1 is KGHSY and CDR2 is FQNENV. DNA for the CDR3: TGTGCCAGCAGCCTCCGCCGAGTGGGCACTGAAGCTTTCTTT. It specifies CASSLRRVGTEAFF.

The chain uses TRBV29-1 and TRBJ1-4; possibly TRBD1 for D (6 bases). The CDR3 length is 13 residues. V lost 6 bases to trimming and J lost 7 bases, with 15 bases between them. Germline CDR1 and CDR2: SQVTM and ANQGSEA. The CDR3 region is CSVQGGSGEKLFF. For the CDR3, the DNA is TGCAGCGTCCAAGGGGGGTCGGGTGAAAAACTGTTTTTT.

V usage is TRBV29-1 and J usage is TRBJ1-2; 9 bases match TRBD1. This CDR3 has 12 amino acids. Germline CDR1 is SQVTM and CDR2 is ANQGSEA. V trimming: 4 bases; J trimming: 6 bases; junction bases outside the gene matches: 3. The CDR3 nucleotides read TGCAGCGTTGCTAGGACAGGGGATGGCTACACCTTC. Protein product: CSVARTGDGYTF. Full variable domain (rest looked up from reference TRBV29-1 and TRBJ1-2): SAVISQKPSRDICQRGTSLTIQCQVDSQVTMMFWYRQQPGQSLTLIATANQGSEATYESGFVIDKFPISRPNLTFSTLTVSNMSPEDSSIYLCSVARTGDGYTFGSGTRLTVV.

This clonotype was counted a single time. This chain uses TRBV7-9 with TRBJ2-5, with TRBD2 as a possible D gene (6 bases). V was shortened by 7 bases and J by 4 bases, with 28 bases between the two germline ends. Germline V gives CDR1 SEHNR, CDR2 FQNEAQ (reference sequence). The CDR3 spans 18 residues. The CDR3 DNA reads TGTGCCAGCACTCGCGGAGGTAGCGTTCGGGGGAACGTAGAGACCCAGTACTTC. It specifies CASTRGGSVRGNVETQYF. Complete variable domain (other parts from reference TRBV7-9 and TRBJ2-5): DTGVSQNPRHKITKRGQNVTFRCDPISEHNRLYWYRQTLGQGPEFLTYFQNEAQLEKSRLLSDRFSAERPKGSFSTLEIQRTEQGDSAMYLCASTRGGSVRGNVETQYFGPGTRLLVL.

The chain employs TRBV30 and TRBJ2-2; D is uncertain. The V end was cut by 2 bases, the J end by 2 bases, with 9 bases between. This CDR3 comprises 14 residues. Germline CDR1 and CDR2: GTSNPN and SVGIG (reference sequence). CDR3 in amino acids: CAWSFMGNTGELFF. The CDR3 DNA follows: TGTGCCTGGAGTTTTATGGGTAACACCGGGGAGCTGTTTTTT.

This rearrangement joins TRBV20-1 to TRBJ1-2; weak D call: TRBD1 (5 bases). Germline loops: CDR1 DFQATT, CDR2 SNEGSKA (reference sequence). V shed 5 bases and J shed 5 bases, with 12 bases lying between them. The CDR3 length is 12 residues. The CDR3 sequence is CSAPDGQYGYTF. The CDR3 nucleotides are TGCAGTGCTCCGGACGGACAATATGGCTACACCTTC.

This rearrangement joins TRBV4-3 to TRBJ1-1; a weak D match, TRBD1 (5 bases). The CDR3 consists of 15 residues. Germline CDR1 LGHNA, CDR2 YSLEER. Trimming stripped 1 base from V and 1 base from J, with 10 bases between. The CDR3, as DNA: TGCGCCAGCAGCCAAGCGTTTCAGGGGAACACTGAAGCTTTCTTT. It yields the protein CASSQAFQGNTEAFF.

V usage is TRBV4-3 and J usage is TRBJ2-6, with D unresolved. This CDR3 is built from 16 residues. V shed 5 bases and J shed 0 bases, with 11 bases lying between them. CDR1 LGHNA and CDR2 YSLEER come from the germline V gene. The CDR3 sequence: CASSYEQRSGANVLTF. The DNA of the CDR3 is TGCGCCAGCAGCTACGAACAGCGCTCTGGGGCCAACGTCCTGACTTTC.

The rearrangement joins TRBV20-1 to TRBJ2-1, with 12 nucleotides matching TRBD2. The CDR3 spans 16 residues. V lost 3 bases to trimming and J lost 8 bases; unmatched junction nucleotides: 11. Germline lookup yields CDR1 DFQATT and CDR2 SNEGSKA (reference sequence). CDR3 sequence: CSASTSGRIRYDEQFF. The CDR3 DNA is TGCAGTGCTAGTACTAGCGGGAGGATCAGGTATGATGAGCAGTTCTTC.

The CDR3 nucleotides are TGCAGTGCTAGAGAAGGGAACTATGGCTACACCTTC. Translating gives CSAREGNYGYTF. V is TRBV20-1 and J is TRBJ1-2; D gene uncertain. The length of the CDR3 is 12 residues. Trimming cost V 0 bases and J 2 bases, with 4 bases left between them. Germline V gives CDR1 DFQATT, CDR2 SNEGSKA (reference sequence).

CDR3 DNA sequence: TGCGCCAGCAGCCAAGAACAAGGGGGTAATTCACCCCTCCACTTT. It translates to CASSQEQGGNSPLHF. The rearrangement uses TRBV4-3 and TRBJ1-6; TRBD1 is a possible D gene (6 bases). The germline gives CDR1 LGHNA, CDR2 YSLEER. The CDR3 length is 15 residues. Trimming removed 0 bases from V and 6 bases from J, with 9 bases in between.